This T cell receptor (beta chain) was retrieved from a study of T cell responses to AZD1222 COVID-19 vaccine. Study conclusions and caveats: Baseline seropositivity characterized only a handful of AZD1222 recipients. All repertoire sampling was performed exclusively after the peak T cell response.

CDR1 is LNHDA and CDR2 is SQIVND in the germline V gene (reference sequence). Trimming cost V 4 bases and J 1 base; bases outside gene matches: 5. CDR3 length: 15 amino acids. The repertoire was sequenced with immunoSEQ multiplex PCR; TCRdb's copy has only in-frame clones and lacks some. The sample shows about 130,000 clones, around nine tenths of them seen only once. As for this clone: The antigen is not known.

This receptor was obtained from an adult in good health. This sequence joins TRBV19 and TRBJ1-1, with 8 bases that match TRBD1. The source material was peripheral blood, sampled on day 0 of AZD1222 vaccination. DNA for the CDR3: TGTGCCAGTAGTAGACCCGGGACAGGGAACACTGAAGCTTTCTTT. As protein: CASSRPGTGNTEAFF. The variable domain in full, with the rest retrieved from reference TRBV19 and TRBJ1-1, is DGGITQSPKYLFRKEGQNVTLSCEQNLNHDAMYWYRQDPGQGLRLIYYSQIVNDFQKGDIAEGYSVSREKKESFPLTVTSAQKNPTAFYLCASSRPGTGNTEAFFGQGTRLTVV.